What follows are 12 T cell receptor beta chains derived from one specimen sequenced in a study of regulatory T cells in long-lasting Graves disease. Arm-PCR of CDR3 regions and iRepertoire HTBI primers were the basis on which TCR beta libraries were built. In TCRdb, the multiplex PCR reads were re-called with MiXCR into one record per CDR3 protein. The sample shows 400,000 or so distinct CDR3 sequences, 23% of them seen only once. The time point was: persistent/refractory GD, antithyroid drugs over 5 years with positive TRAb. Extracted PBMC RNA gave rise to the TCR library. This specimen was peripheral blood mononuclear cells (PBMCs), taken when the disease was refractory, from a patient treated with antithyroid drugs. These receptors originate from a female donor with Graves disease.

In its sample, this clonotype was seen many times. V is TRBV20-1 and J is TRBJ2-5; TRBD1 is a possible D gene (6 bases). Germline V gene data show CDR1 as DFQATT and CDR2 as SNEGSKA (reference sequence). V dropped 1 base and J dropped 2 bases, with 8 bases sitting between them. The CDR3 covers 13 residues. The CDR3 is CSARGTAQETQYF. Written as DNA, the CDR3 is TGCAGTGCTAGAGGGACAGCGCAAGAGACCCAGTACTTC.

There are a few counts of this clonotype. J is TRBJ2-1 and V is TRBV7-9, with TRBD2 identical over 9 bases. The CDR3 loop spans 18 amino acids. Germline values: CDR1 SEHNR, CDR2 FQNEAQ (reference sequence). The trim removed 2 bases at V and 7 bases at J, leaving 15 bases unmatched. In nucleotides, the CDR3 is TGTGCCAGCAGCTTAAGGCGTATAGGACTAGCGCAAGGGAATGAGCAGTTCTTC. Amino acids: CASSLRRIGLAQGNEQFF. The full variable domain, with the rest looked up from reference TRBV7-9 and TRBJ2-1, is DTGVSQNPRHKITKRGQNVTFRCDPISEHNRLYWYRQTLGQGPEFLTYFQNEAQLEKSRLLSDRFSAERPKGSFSTLEIQRTEQGDSAMYLCASSLRRIGLAQGNEQFFGPGTRLTVL.

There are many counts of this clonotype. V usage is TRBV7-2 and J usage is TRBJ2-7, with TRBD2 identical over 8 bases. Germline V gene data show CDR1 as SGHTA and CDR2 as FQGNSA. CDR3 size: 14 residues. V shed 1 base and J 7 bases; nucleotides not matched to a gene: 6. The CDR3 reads CASSLDGRVEEQYF. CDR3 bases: TGTGCCAGCAGCTTAGACGGGAGGGTCGAGGAGCAGTACTTC.

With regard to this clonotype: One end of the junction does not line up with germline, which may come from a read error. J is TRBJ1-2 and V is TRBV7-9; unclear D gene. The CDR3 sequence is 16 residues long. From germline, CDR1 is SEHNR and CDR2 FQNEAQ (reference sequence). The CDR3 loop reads CASGLSGSTPNYGYTF. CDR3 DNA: TGTGCCAGCGGCTTATCAGGCAGCACACCAAACTATGGCTACACCTTC.

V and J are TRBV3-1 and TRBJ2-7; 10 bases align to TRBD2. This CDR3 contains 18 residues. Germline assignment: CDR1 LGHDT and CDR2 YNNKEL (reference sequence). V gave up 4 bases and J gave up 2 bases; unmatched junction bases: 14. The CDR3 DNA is TGTGCCAGCAGCCCAGCCGGGGCTAGCGGGAGAAGGACCTACGAGCAGTACTTC. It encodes CASSPAGASGRRTYEQYF.

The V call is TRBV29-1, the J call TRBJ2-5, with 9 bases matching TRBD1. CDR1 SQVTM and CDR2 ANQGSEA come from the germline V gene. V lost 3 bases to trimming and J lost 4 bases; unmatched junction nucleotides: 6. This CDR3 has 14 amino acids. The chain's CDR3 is CSVDGTGIRETQYF. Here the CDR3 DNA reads TGCAGCGTTGACGGGACAGGGATTCGAGAGACCCAGTACTTC. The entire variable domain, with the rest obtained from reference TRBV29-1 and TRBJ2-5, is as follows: SAVISQKPSRDICQRGTSLTIQCQVDSQVTMMFWYRQQPGQSLTLIATANQGSEATYESGFVIDKFPISRPNLTFSTLTVSNMSPEDSSIYLCSVDGTGIRETQYFGPGTRLLVL.

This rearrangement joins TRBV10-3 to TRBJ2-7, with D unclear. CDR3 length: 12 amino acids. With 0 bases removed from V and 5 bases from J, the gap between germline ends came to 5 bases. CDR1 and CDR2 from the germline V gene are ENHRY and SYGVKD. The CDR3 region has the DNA TGTGCCATCAGTGAGTCAACTCACGAGCAGTACTTC. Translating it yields CAISESTHEQYF.

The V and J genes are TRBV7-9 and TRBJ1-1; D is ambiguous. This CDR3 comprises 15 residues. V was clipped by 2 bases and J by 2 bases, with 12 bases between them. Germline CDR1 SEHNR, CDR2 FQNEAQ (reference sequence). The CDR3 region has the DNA TGTGCCAGCAGCTTAATTTCCGGAAGAAACACTGAAGCTTTCTTT. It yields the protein CASSLISGRNTEAFF.

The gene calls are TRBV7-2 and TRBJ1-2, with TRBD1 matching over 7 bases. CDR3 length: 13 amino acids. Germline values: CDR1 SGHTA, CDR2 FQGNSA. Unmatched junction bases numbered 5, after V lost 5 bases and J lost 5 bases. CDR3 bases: TGTGCCAGCAGCCTGGGGACAGAATATGGCTACACCTTC. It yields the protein CASSLGTEYGYTF.

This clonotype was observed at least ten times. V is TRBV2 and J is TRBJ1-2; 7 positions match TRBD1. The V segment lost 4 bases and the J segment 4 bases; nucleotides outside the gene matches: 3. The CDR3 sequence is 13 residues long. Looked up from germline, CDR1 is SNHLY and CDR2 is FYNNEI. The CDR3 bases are TGTGCCAGCAGTGGGACAGGCTCCTATGGCTACACCTTC. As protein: CASSGTGSYGYTF.

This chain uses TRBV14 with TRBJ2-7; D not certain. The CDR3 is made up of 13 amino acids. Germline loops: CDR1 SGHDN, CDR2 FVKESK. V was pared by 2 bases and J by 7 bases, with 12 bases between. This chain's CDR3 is CASSQIPKGEQYF. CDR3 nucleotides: TGTGCCAGCAGCCAAATACCGAAAGGGGAGCAGTACTTC.

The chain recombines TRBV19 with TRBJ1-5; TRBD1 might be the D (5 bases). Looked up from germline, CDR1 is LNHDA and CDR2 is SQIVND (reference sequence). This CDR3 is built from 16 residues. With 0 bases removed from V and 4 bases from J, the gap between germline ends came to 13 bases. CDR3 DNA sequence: TGTGCCAGTAGTATAGACAGGGTGCATCCGAATCAGCCCCAGCATTTT. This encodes CASSIDRVHPNQPQHF.